Listed below are T cell receptor beta chains from one sample, sequenced in a study of T and B cells in COVID-19 patients. TCRdb re-derived calls from the multiplex PCR reads in MiXCR, one entry per CDR3 protein. The sample includes fewer than 15,000 distinct CDR3 sequences, 25% of them seen just once. Source material: blood. The receptors originated from a human donor who had recovered from COVID-19. The CDR3 runs from the conserved cysteine through the conserved F or W. D genes are given only for firm matches. Clone size is stated in some rows and not others, as once, few, many or a class when expanded.

>many|10|NA|TRBV6-1|TRBJ2-7
CASSRVEQYF
>few|13|NA|TRBV14|TRBJ2-1
CASSQDRGTRQFF
>medium-sized|14|NA|TRBV6-1|TRBJ2-3
CASSLQGFTDTQYF
>many|15|TRBD1|TRBV18|TRBJ2-1
CASSPRTGEEVEQFF
>NA|17|TRBD2|TRBV12-3/TRBV12-4|TRBJ2-3
CASRRGGGLANTDTQYF
>few|11|NA|TRBV5-1|TRBJ2-1
CASSLSGEQFF
>once|14|NA|TRBV5-1|TRBJ1-3
CASRQAGSGNTIYF
>few|15|NA|TRBV12-3/TRBV12-4|TRBJ1-2
CASTLRDIRLYGYTF
>NA|12|NA|TRBV12-3/TRBV12-4|TRBJ2-1
CASSGVYNEQFF
>few|14|NA|TRBV20-1|TRBJ2-1
CSARVDPSANEQFF
>many|14|NA|TRBV27|TRBJ1-2
CASSLYSGNYGYTF
>medium-sized|14|NA|TRBV6-5|TRBJ2-2
CASSRLADTGELFF
>NA|12|NA|TRBV7-9|TRBJ1-4
CASPGGGEKLFF